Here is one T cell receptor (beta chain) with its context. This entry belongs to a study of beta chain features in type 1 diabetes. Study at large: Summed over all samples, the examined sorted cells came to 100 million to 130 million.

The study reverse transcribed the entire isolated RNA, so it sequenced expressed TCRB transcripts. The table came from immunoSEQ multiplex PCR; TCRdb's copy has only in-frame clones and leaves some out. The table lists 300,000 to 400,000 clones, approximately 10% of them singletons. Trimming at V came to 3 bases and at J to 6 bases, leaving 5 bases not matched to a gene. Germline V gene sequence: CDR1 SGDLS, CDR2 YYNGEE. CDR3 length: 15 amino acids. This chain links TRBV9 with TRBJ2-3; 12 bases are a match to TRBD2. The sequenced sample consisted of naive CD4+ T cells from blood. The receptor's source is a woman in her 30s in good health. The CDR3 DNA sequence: TGTGCCAGCAGCGCGACTAGCGGGAGAAGTGATACGCAGTATTTT. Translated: CASSATSGRSDTQYF.